This passage covers 18 T cell receptor beta chains from one sample sequenced in a study of regulatory T cells in long-lasting Graves disease. Library construction for TCR beta used iRepertoire HTBI primers and Arm-PCR of CDR3 regions. From the multiplex PCR reads, TCRdb called clonotypes with MiXCR, one entry per CDR3 protein. The sample yields over 500,000 distinct CDR3 sequences, 15% to 20% seen once. Specified time point: newly diagnosed GD, antithyroid drugs for less than 3 months. RNA from PBMCs was the source of the TCR library. The sample was also reused in another study, on T cells in Graves' hyperthyroidism and ophthalmopathy.

This material consisted of peripheral blood mononuclear cells (PBMCs), taken at new diagnosis, from a patient treated with antithyroid drugs. These receptors were collected from a man aged 18 to 30 with Graves disease.

The rearrangement joins TRBV27 to TRBJ2-2; no firm D call. Germline loops: CDR1 MNHEY, CDR2 SMNVEV (reference sequence). The CDR3 is made up of 16 amino acids. Trimming stripped 5 bases from V and 4 bases from J, with 17 bases between. This CDR3 is CASSTGLGSGTGELFF. Here the CDR3 DNA reads TGTGCCAGCAGTACCGGCCTTGGGTCGGGCACCGGGGAGCTGTTTTTT.

This clonotype was counted only a few times. The rearrangement uses TRBV7-3 and TRBJ2-3, with no clear D. The V end was cut by 3 bases, the J end by 0 bases, with 10 bases between. Per germline, CDR1 SGHTA and CDR2 FQGTGA. CDR3 size: 15 residues. CDR3 nucleotide sequence: TGTGCCAGCAGCTTGCGAGCCCGCAGCACAGATACGCAGTATTTT. Protein product: CASSLRARSTDTQYF.

V is TRBV6-2 or TRBV6-3 and J is TRBJ1-5; tentatively, D is TRBD1 (6 bases). CDR1 and CDR2 (germline): MNHEY, SVGEGT. The CDR3 has 18 residues. V lost 3 bases and J lost 2, with 20 bases in between. The CDR3 region is CASSYQWDTPWGNQPQHF. In DNA, the CDR3 is TGTGCCAGCAGTTATCAATGGGACACACCTTGGGGCAATCAGCCCCAGCATTTT.

This clonotype was counted at least ten times. The genes are TRBV12-3 or TRBV12-4 and TRBJ1-3; 12 nucleotides line up with TRBD1. The length of the CDR3 is 14 residues. V lost 6 bases to trimming and J lost 9 bases; unmatched junction nucleotides: 6. The CDR3 region is CASRGQGARGTIYF. The CDR3 DNA is TGTGCCAGCAGGGGACAGGGGGCGCGAGGCACCATATATTTT.

There are many counts of this clonotype. This chain joins TRBV28 and TRBJ1-5, with TRBD1 matching 8 bases. Germline loops: CDR1 MDHEN, CDR2 SYDVKM. J lost 2 bases, V lost 2 bases, and 5 bases had no gene match. CDR3 length: 16 amino acids. The CDR3 protein is CASSLIRDRRNQPQHF. CDR3 in DNA: TGTGCCAGCAGTTTAATCCGGGACAGGCGCAATCAGCCCCAGCATTTT.

Details on this clonotype: This clone may be a read error of a much larger clone one base away. The CDR3 loop reads CSGRQGTEAFF. The CDR3 region has the DNA TGCAGCGGCAGACAGGGCACTGAAGCTTTCTTT. The chain couples TRBV29-1 to TRBJ1-1; 7 bases fit TRBD1. The CDR3 consists of 11 residues. V trimming: 7 bases; J trimming: 4 bases; junction bases outside the gene matches: 3. Germline loops: CDR1 SQVTM, CDR2 ANQGSEA.

This clonotype came up many times. The V gene is TRBV30, the J gene TRBJ1-2; 7 nucleotides agree with TRBD1. This CDR3 contains 13 residues. Germline V gene sequence: CDR1 GTSNPN, CDR2 SVGIG (reference sequence). V was clipped by 5 bases and J by 1 base; unmatched bases: 4. In DNA form, the CDR3 reads TGTGCCTGGGGGGACAGCTTTAACTATGGCTACACCTTC. The encoded protein is CAWGDSFNYGYTF.

CDR3 sequence: CASSFPTSSSYEQYF. The CDR3 DNA reads TGTGCCAGCAGTTTCCCGACTAGCAGCTCCTACGAGCAGTACTTC. The chain couples TRBV28 to TRBJ2-7; 7 nucleotides line up with TRBD2. V dropped 3 bases and J dropped 0; count of bases not matched to a gene: 5. The V gene's germline CDR1 is MDHEN and CDR2 SYDVKM. This CDR3 region has 15 residues.

This clonotype has only a few counts. The chain joins TRBV4-1 to TRBJ2-7; perhaps TRBD1 as D (5 bases). The CDR3 is 15 amino acids. Germline CDR1 reads MGHRA; CDR2 reads YSYEKL. V lost 3 bases and J lost 3, with 15 bases in between. CDR3 in DNA: TGCGCCAGCAGCCACCCAGGGCAGGGCAGCTACGAGCAGTACTTC. Protein sequence: CASSHPGQGSYEQYF.

This clonotype was observed a few times. V usage is TRBV29-1 and J usage is TRBJ2-1; D uncertain. V was cut by 7 bases and J by 4 bases, with 17 bases left in between. Per the germline V gene, CDR1 is SQVTM and CDR2 is ANQGSEA. The CDR3 extends over 14 amino acids. The CDR3 sequence is CSAPKEQAYNEQFF. The CDR3 region has the DNA TGCAGCGCCCCGAAGGAGCAGGCATACAATGAGCAGTTCTTC.

This chain connects TRBV30 to TRBJ2-7; 7 positions match TRBD1. The CDR3 has 13 residues. With 0 bases clipped from V and 2 bases from J, the junction kept 1 base outside the gene matches. Per germline, CDR1 GTSNPN and CDR2 SVGIG (reference sequence). The CDR3 loop is CAWSVGTAYEQYF. The CDR3 DNA is TGTGCCTGGAGTGTGGGGACAGCCTACGAGCAGTACTTC.

The chain joins TRBV30 to TRBJ2-7; D not resolved. Germline V gene lookup returns CDR1 GTSNPN and CDR2 SVGIG (reference sequence). V lost 1 base to trimming and J lost 3 bases, with 10 bases between them. The CDR3 has 13 amino acids. CDR3 sequence (DNA): TGTGCCTGGAGTGGGGCAGGCCACTACGAGCAGTACTTC. Translation: CAWSGAGHYEQYF.

In this sample, this clonotype turned up a few times. The chain joins TRBV7-9 to TRBJ2-1; D gene unclear. CDR1 is SEHNR and CDR2 is FQNEAQ in the germline V gene (reference sequence). Trimming removed 1 base at V and 8 bases at J, with 6 bases between. The CDR3 consists of 12 residues. DNA of the CDR3: TGTGCCAGCAGCTTAGTTTCAGATGAGCAGTTCTTC. Translating gives CASSLVSDEQFF. Filled out from reference TRBV7-9 and TRBJ2-1, the complete variable domain reads DTGVSQNPRHKITKRGQNVTFRCDPISEHNRLYWYRQTLGQGPEFLTYFQNEAQLEKSRLLSDRFSAERPKGSFSTLEIQRTEQGDSAMYLCASSLVSDEQFFGPGTRLTVL.

This clonotype has just a few counts. This chain connects TRBV5-1 to TRBJ1-6; 7 bases agree with TRBD1. The CDR3 runs to 14 residues. Germline values: CDR1 SGHRS, CDR2 YFSETQ. The V segment lost 5 bases and the J segment 10 bases; nucleotides outside the gene matches: 9. This CDR3 reads CASRSTGPDSPLHF. The CDR3, as DNA: TGCGCCAGCAGATCGACAGGGCCTGACTCACCCCTCCACTTT.

There are many counts of this clonotype. The V gene is TRBV29-1, the J gene TRBJ2-1, with 7 nucleotides matching TRBD2. This CDR3 region has 16 residues. The V gene end was trimmed by 6 bases and the J gene end by 8 bases; junction bases not matched to a gene: 19. Germline values: CDR1 SQVTM, CDR2 ANQGSEA. The DNA of the CDR3 is TGCAGCGTGGGAGGGATCGCGGGTCCCGATGAGGATGAGCAGTTCTTC. It encodes CSVGGIAGPDEDEQFF.

The table lists this clonotype with many counts. The J gene is TRBJ2-2, the V gene TRBV12-3 or TRBV12-4; 10 nucleotides line up with TRBD2. Losses at the gene ends were 2 bases for V and 7 bases for J; bases not matched to a gene: 7. This CDR3 has 16 amino acids. CDR3 in DNA: TGTGCCAGCAGTTTAATGGCTAGCGGGAGTGTCGGGGAGCTGTTTTTT. Translation gives CASSLMASGSVGELFF.

Many counts were recorded for this clonotype. V gene TRBV28 combines with J gene TRBJ2-7; possible D gene TRBD2, 7 bases. CDR1 MDHEN and CDR2 SYDVKM come from the germline V gene. V was shortened by 1 base and J by 2 bases, with 12 bases between the two germline ends. This CDR3 has 15 amino acids. CDR3 nucleotide sequence: TGTGCCAGCAGTTTATCGCGGGGGCTGGCCTACGAGCAGTACTTC. Its protein product is CASSLSRGLAYEQYF. The full variable domain, completed using reference TRBV28 and TRBJ2-7, is DVKVTQSSRYLVKRTGEKVFLECVQDMDHENMFWYRQDPGLGLRLIYFSYDVKMKEKGDIPEGYSVSREKKERFSLILESASTNQTSMYLCASSLSRGLAYEQYFGPGTRLTVT.

The sample holds many counts of this clonotype. The chain recombines TRBV12-3 or TRBV12-4 with TRBJ2-7; 8 nucleotides align to TRBD2. The CDR3 sequence is 16 residues long. J gave up 0 bases and V 6 bases, and 10 bases lay outside the gene matches. The CDR3 here is CASSPIAGLSSYEQYF. The CDR3 DNA reads TGTGCCAGCAGCCCCATAGCGGGATTGAGCTCCTACGAGCAGTACTTC.